One sample yielded the 23 T cell receptor beta chains listed below, sequenced in a study of shared T cell receptors in the human thymus. Profiled with immunoSEQ multiplex PCR; TCRdb holds only in-frame clones, not every one. This sample carries roughly 660,000 clones, over 75% of them seen once, and the ten largest clones take 0.008% to 0.011%. The same sample was also used in a study of human thymus T cells.

Sequencing was performed on thymocytes. Receptor source: a boy under two years old with a congenital heart defect.

The V gene is TRBV6-1, the J gene TRBJ2-4; TRBD2 matches 8 bases. This CDR3 is built from 15 residues. V dropped 6 bases and J dropped 0; count of bases not matched to a gene: 4. Germline-derived CDR1 and CDR2 are MNHNS and SASEGT. The CDR3 DNA reads TGTGCCAGCAGAAGAGCGGGGGTAGCCAAAAACATTCAGTACTTC. It translates to CASRRAGVAKNIQYF.

The CDR3 loop is CASMMGTSGYEQYF. The CDR3 bases are TGTGCCAGCATGATGGGAACTAGCGGCTACGAGCAGTACTTC. V is TRBV2 and J is TRBJ2-7; TRBD2 matches at 8 bases. The CDR3 consists of 14 residues. CDR1 and CDR2 from the germline V gene are SNHLY and FYNNEI. Trimming at V came to 7 bases and at J to 3 bases, leaving 8 bases not matched to a gene.

The V gene is TRBV11-2, the J gene TRBJ2-3, with 11 bases lining up with TRBD2. Trimming at V came to 2 bases and at J to 4 bases, leaving 11 bases not matched to a gene. Germline CDR1 reads SGHAT; CDR2 reads FQNNGV. The CDR3 runs to 18 residues. CDR3 sequence (DNA): TGTGCCAGCAGCTTATGGTCAGTTAGCGGGAGGGGGGCAGATACGCAGTATTTT. Protein product: CASSLWSVSGRGADTQYF.

The chain is built from TRBV4-3 and TRBJ2-1; 10 bases match TRBD2. Germline CDR1 and CDR2: LGHNA and YSLEER. The CDR3 has 17 amino acids. V shed 2 bases, J shed 1 base, and the junction held 5 bases outside the gene matches. The CDR3: CASSQSIAGGSYNEQFF. The CDR3 nucleotides are TGCGCCAGCAGCCAATCCATAGCGGGAGGTTCCTACAATGAGCAGTTCTTC.

In DNA, the CDR3 is TGTGCCAGCAGTTTATCTAGACTAGTCTCCGAGCAGTACTTC. Its translation is CASSLSRLVSEQYF. The rearrangement links TRBV27 to TRBJ2-7, with D possibly being TRBD2 (6 bases). Looked up from germline, CDR1 is MNHEY and CDR2 is SMNVEV (reference sequence). The V gene lost 0 bases and the J gene lost 6 bases, with 12 bases spanning the gap. The CDR3 extends over 14 amino acids.

The V call is TRBV27, the J call TRBJ2-2, with 8 bases identical to TRBD2. Germline values: CDR1 MNHEY, CDR2 SMNVEV (reference sequence). CDR3 length equals 16 residues. V shed 0 bases, J shed 6 bases, and the junction held 6 bases outside the gene matches. The chain's CDR3 is CASSLSSAGAAGELFF. In DNA form, the CDR3 reads TGTGCCAGCAGTTTATCGTCAGCGGGAGCCGCCGGGGAGCTGTTTTTT.

The chain carries TRBV29-1 and TRBJ2-1; D gene ambiguous. The ends were cut back, 6 bases at V and 5 bases at J, with 20 bases in the middle. The CDR3 spans 15 residues. Germline V gives CDR1 SQVTM, CDR2 ANQGSEA. The CDR3, as DNA: TGCAGCGTCCACGTGGTGAGCGTCAAGAACAATGAGCAGTTCTTC. This codes for CSVHVVSVKNNEQFF.

This chain connects TRBV27 to TRBJ2-6; D remains unclear. This CDR3 is 19 amino acids long. V was pared by 3 bases and J by 0 bases, with 18 bases between. Germline CDR1 reads MNHEY; CDR2 reads SMNVEV (reference sequence). The CDR3 sequence: CASSFGTAELISGANVLTF. DNA for the CDR3: TGTGCCAGCAGTTTCGGTACAGCAGAACTCATCTCTGGGGCCAACGTCCTGACTTTC.

V gene TRBV20-1 combines with J gene TRBJ2-7; the match to TRBD1 covers 8 bases. V shed 6 bases and J 13 bases; nucleotides not matched to a gene: 11. CDR1 and CDR2 (germline): DFQATT, SNEGSKA (reference sequence). This CDR3 has 11 residues. The CDR3 DNA follows: TGCAGTGCCCGACCCAGGGACAGGTCCTACTTC. Its translation: CSARPRDRSYF.

The V gene is TRBV30, the J gene TRBJ1-3; 8 bases map to TRBD1. Germline V gene lookup returns CDR1 GTSNPN and CDR2 SVGIG (reference sequence). V lost 3 bases and J lost 8; bases outside the gene matches: 12. The CDR3 length is 15 residues. CDR3 nucleotides: TGTGCCTGGAGGAACCGACAGGGGACGGTCTACACCATATATTTT. Its translation: CAWRNRQGTVYTIYF.

The chain combines TRBV10-3 with TRBJ2-7, with 9 bases identical to TRBD1. The CDR3 is 16 amino acids. Germline V gives CDR1 ENHRY, CDR2 SYGVKD. Germline trimming cut 8 bases from V and 5 bases from J; bases unmatched to any gene: 16. The CDR3 nucleotides read TGTGCCATCGGGGGGGCTGAAGGACAGGGGAGCCACGAGCAGTACTTC. It yields the protein CAIGGAEGQGSHEQYF.

This clone was found a few times. J is TRBJ1-2 and V is TRBV5-1; possible D gene TRBD1, 5 bases. Trimming left V 2 bases short and J 4 bases short, with 9 bases between. Germline CDR1 is SGHRS and CDR2 is YFSETQ. This CDR3 is 13 amino acids long. The CDR3 region has the DNA TGCGCCAGCAGCTTAAGGGGCAGCTATGGCTACACCTTC. Protein: CASSLRGSYGYTF.

This clone was detected only a few times. The chain joins TRBV28 to TRBJ1-2, with D possibly TRBD1 on 5 matching bases. V gave up 2 bases and J gave up 6 bases, with 13 bases separating them. This CDR3 is 14 amino acids long. Germline V gene data show CDR1 as MDHEN and CDR2 as SYDVKM. The DNA for the CDR3 is TGTGCCAGCAGTTTAGCTCGATGGGGCGATGGCTACACCTTC. It is translated as CASSLARWGDGYTF.

The V and J genes are TRBV14 and TRBJ2-5; 9 bases map to TRBD1. This CDR3 contains 16 residues. The junction had 8 bases not matched to a gene; V was cut back by 0 bases and J by 6 bases. Per the germline V gene, CDR1 is SGHDN and CDR2 is FVKESK. CDR3 nucleotide sequence: TGTGCCAGCAGCCAAGATGTTGGGGGACAGGGCAAGACCCAGTACTTC. Translated: CASSQDVGGQGKTQYF.

V and J are TRBV27 and TRBJ2-7; 9 bases are shared with TRBD2. The junction had 6 bases not matched to a gene; V was cut back by 3 bases and J by 3 bases. CDR1 and CDR2 (germline): MNHEY, SMNVEV (reference sequence). There are 15 residues in the CDR3. For the CDR3, the DNA is TGTGCCAGCAGTTTTGGCCTAGCGGGGCTCTACGAGCAGTACTTC. Its translation is CASSFGLAGLYEQYF.

The chain couples TRBV2 to TRBJ1-3, with D tentatively TRBD1 (5 bases). Germline V gives CDR1 SNHLY, CDR2 FYNNEI. Trimming removed 7 bases from V and 1 base from J, with 11 bases in between. The CDR3 is 14 residues long. The CDR3 sequence: CASIRQGSGNTIYF. CDR3 in DNA: TGTGCCAGCATCCGTCAGGGTTCTGGAAACACCATATATTTT.

This sequence joins TRBV5-1 and TRBJ2-2; D gene ambiguous. CDR1 is SGHRS and CDR2 is YFSETQ in the germline V gene. The CDR3 totals 15 residues. With 4 bases removed from V and 1 base from J, the gap between germline ends came to 11 bases. The CDR3 sequence is CASSPAWQNTGELFF. The CDR3 nucleotides read TGCGCCAGCAGCCCTGCATGGCAGAACACCGGGGAGCTGTTTTTT.

The rearrangement joins TRBV28 to TRBJ2-7; tentatively, D is TRBD1 (6 bases). Trimming shortened V by 7 bases and J by 0 bases, and 13 bases separated the two germline ends. This CDR3 region has 14 residues. Germline loops: CDR1 MDHEN, CDR2 SYDVKM. CDR3 protein: CASKTGPNSYEQYF. CDR3 sequence (DNA): TGTGCCAGCAAGACAGGTCCCAACTCCTACGAGCAGTACTTC.

V is TRBV7-2 and J is TRBJ2-3; 10 bases map to TRBD2. The CDR3 has 16 amino acids. Per germline, CDR1 SGHTA and CDR2 FQGNSA. Trimming at V came to 5 bases and at J to 6 bases, leaving 11 bases not matched to a gene. CDR3 loop: CASSPELAGNVDTQYF. The DNA of the CDR3 is TGTGCCAGCAGCCCTGAACTAGCGGGGAATGTCGATACGCAGTATTTT.

The chain links TRBV7-8 to TRBJ1-4, with 8 bases aligning to TRBD1. CDR3 length: 16 amino acids. Per the germline V gene, CDR1 is SGHVS and CDR2 is FQNEAQ. V shed 5 bases, J shed 7 bases, and the junction held 12 bases outside the gene matches. The DNA of the CDR3 is TGTGCCAGCAGCCCCCCCAGGGGGCCTTGGAGTGAAAAACTGTTTTTT. It specifies CASSPPRGPWSEKLFF.

The chain combines TRBV30 with TRBJ2-3, with 7 positions matching TRBD2. V was clipped by 2 bases and J by 2 bases; unmatched bases: 13. Germline lookup yields CDR1 GTSNPN and CDR2 SVGIG (reference sequence). The CDR3 sequence is 17 residues long. In DNA form, the CDR3 reads TGTGCCTGGAGTACCTCCGCACGGGAGCGGGACACAGATACGCAGTATTTT. This sequence encodes CAWSTSARERDTDTQYF.

The chain is built from TRBV14 and TRBJ1-1, with unresolved D. Between the trimmed V and J ends, which lost 4 bases and 1 base, there was a span of 16 bases. CDR1 is SGHDN, CDR2 FVKESK, per germline. The CDR3 runs to 16 residues. The CDR3 spells CASSRRRGAGNTEAFF. In nucleotides, the CDR3 is TGTGCCAGCAGCCGTAGGCGTGGCGCGGGGAACACTGAAGCTTTCTTT.

The chain recombines TRBV2 with TRBJ2-7, with D maybe TRBD1 (6 bases). Trimming pared 2 bases from V and 0 bases from J, leaving 17 bases between. Germline V gene data show CDR1 as SNHLY and CDR2 as FYNNEI. CDR3 length equals 17 residues. The CDR3 sequence: CASSEKNTGFGSYEQYF. As DNA, the CDR3 is TGTGCCAGCAGTGAAAAAAACACAGGGTTTGGCTCCTACGAGCAGTACTTC.